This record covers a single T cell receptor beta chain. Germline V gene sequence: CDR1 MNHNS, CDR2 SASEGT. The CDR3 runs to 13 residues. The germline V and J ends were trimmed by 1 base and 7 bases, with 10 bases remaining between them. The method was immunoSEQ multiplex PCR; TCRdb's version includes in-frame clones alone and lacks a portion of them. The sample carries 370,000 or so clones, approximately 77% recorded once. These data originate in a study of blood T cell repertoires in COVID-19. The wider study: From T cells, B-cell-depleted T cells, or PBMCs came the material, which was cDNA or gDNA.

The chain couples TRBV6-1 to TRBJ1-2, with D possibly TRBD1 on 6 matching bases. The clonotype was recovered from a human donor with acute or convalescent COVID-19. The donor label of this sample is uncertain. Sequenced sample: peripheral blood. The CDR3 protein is CASSEDRARGYTF. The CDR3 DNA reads TGTGCCAGCAGTGAAGACAGGGCACGTGGCTACACCTTC.